Each of the 7 T cell receptor beta chains below was sequenced from the same sample in a study of blood T cell repertoires in COVID-19. Profiling relied on immunoSEQ multiplex PCR, and the TCRdb table lists in-frame clones only, not all of them. The sample records roughly 100,000 clones, about four fifths being singletons. The specimen was peripheral blood. The receptors derive from a woman older than 75 with acute or convalescent COVID-19.

The chain has TRBV30 and TRBJ1-6, with D possibly being TRBD1 (5 bases). Germline V gives CDR1 GTSNPN, CDR2 SVGIG (reference sequence). The ends were cut back, 2 bases at V and 9 bases at J, with 17 bases in the middle. There are 15 residues in the CDR3. CDR3: CAWSRGGGTGSPLHF. Written as DNA, the CDR3 is TGTGCCTGGAGTAGGGGCGGGGGAACGGGTTCACCCCTCCACTTT.

The chain links TRBV6-2 or TRBV6-3 to TRBJ1-4; tentatively, D is TRBD1 (5 bases). V gave up 5 bases and J gave up 3 bases, with 13 bases separating them. Germline V gene data show CDR1 as MNHEY and CDR2 as SVGEGT. This CDR3 comprises 15 residues. The CDR3 spells CASSIHRLPNEKLFF. The CDR3 region has the DNA TGTGCCAGCAGTATCCACAGGCTTCCTAATGAAAAACTGTTTTTT.

The J gene is TRBJ1-5, the V gene TRBV5-1; weak D call: TRBD1 (5 bases). There are 15 residues in the CDR3. With 7 bases removed from V and 0 bases from J, the gap between germline ends came to 14 bases. The V gene's germline CDR1 is SGHRS and CDR2 YFSETQ. This CDR3 reads CASRQGPHSNQPQHF. The CDR3 bases are TGCGCCAGCCGGCAGGGCCCGCATAGCAATCAGCCCCAGCATTTT.

This clone occurred once. The genes are TRBV6-6 and TRBJ1-2; 11 positions match TRBD1. This CDR3 has 16 amino acids. Germline V lookup: CDR1 MNHNY, CDR2 SVGAGI (reference sequence). Trimming cost V 4 bases and J 3 bases; bases outside gene matches: 7. CDR3 sequence reads: CASSSSPGQGDYGYTF. In nucleotides, the CDR3 is TGTGCCAGCAGTTCTTCCCCGGGACAGGGGGACTATGGCTACACCTTC.

The chain employs TRBV6-5 and TRBJ2-1; 7 nucleotides line up with TRBD2. The CDR3 covers 15 residues. Looked up from germline, CDR1 is MNHEY and CDR2 is SVGAGI. V shed 7 bases, J shed 4 bases, and the junction held 10 bases outside the gene matches. The CDR3 DNA reads as TGTGCCAGCACTACACCCGGGACTAATTACAATGAGCAGTTCTTC. Residues: CASTTPGTNYNEQFF.

This clone was counted once. The CDR3 bases are TGTGCCAGCAGCCCGCGAGAGGGGGTCCCCTATGGCTACACCTTC. Residues: CASSPREGVPYGYTF. The genes are TRBV11-2 and TRBJ1-2, with D possibly matching TRBD1 (6 bases). Trimming left V 5 bases short and J 4 bases short, with 17 bases between. There are 15 residues in the CDR3. Germline CDR1 is SGHAT and CDR2 is FQNNGV.

This rearrangement joins TRBV3-1 (or the pseudogene TRBV3-2) to TRBJ1-4; 8 bases map to TRBD1. The length of the CDR3 is 16 residues. CDR1 LGHDT and CDR2 YNNKEL come from the germline V gene (reference sequence). J lost 8 bases, V lost 3 bases, and 11 bases had no gene match. CDR3 sequence: CASSQYTTGEYEKLFF. CDR3 nucleotides: TGTGCCAGCAGCCAGTATACGACAGGGGAATACGAAAAACTGTTTTTT.